The clone carrying this T cell receptor (beta chain) was detected a few times. Antigen unknown. Per germline, CDR1 KGHSH and CDR2 LQKENI. V was shortened by 3 bases and J by 3 bases, with 6 bases between the two germline ends. CDR3 length: 12 residues. This entry is derived from a study of T cells after yellow fever vaccination. Study-wide results and limits: Among primary-vaccination clones, most reappeared after the booster, at almost 98% for CD4 and approximately 90% for CD8. A faster peak, day 5 versus 15, was reached by the weaker secondary response. Abundant clonotypes from the bulk population could have been carried over as contaminants into FACS-sorted repertoires.

5'RACE template switching added a universal primer site and UMIs to TCR cDNA. MiXCR, run by TCRdb on the 5' RACE reads, gives a single entry per CDR3 protein. This table has some 560,000 distinct CDR3 sequences, under 25% appearing once. J is TRBJ2-7 and V is TRBV18; D remains unclear. The sequences come from PBMCs, collected 15 days after the yellow fever booster vaccination. The origin of this receptor is a man between 25 and 39 years old who received the YFV17D yellow fever vaccine. The CDR3 sequence is CASSPADYEQYF. The CDR3 coding sequence is TGTGCCAGCTCACCGGCCGACTACGAGCAGTACTTC.